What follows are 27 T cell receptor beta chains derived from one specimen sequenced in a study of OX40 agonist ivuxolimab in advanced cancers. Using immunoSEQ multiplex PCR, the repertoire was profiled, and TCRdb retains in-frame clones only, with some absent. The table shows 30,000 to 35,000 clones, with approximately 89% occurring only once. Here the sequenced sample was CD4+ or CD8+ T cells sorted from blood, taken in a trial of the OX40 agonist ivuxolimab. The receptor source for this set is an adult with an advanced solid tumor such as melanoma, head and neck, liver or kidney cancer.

CDR3 coding DNA: TGTGCCAGCACCCCTCCTAACAAGGAGAACTACGAGCAGTACTTC. Protein product: CASTPPNKENYEQYF. The rearrangement joins TRBV5-5 to TRBJ2-7; D gene ambiguous. The CDR3 runs to 15 residues. With 6 bases removed from V and 3 bases from J, the gap between germline ends came to 19 bases. CDR1 is SGHKS, CDR2 YYEKEE, per germline (reference sequence).

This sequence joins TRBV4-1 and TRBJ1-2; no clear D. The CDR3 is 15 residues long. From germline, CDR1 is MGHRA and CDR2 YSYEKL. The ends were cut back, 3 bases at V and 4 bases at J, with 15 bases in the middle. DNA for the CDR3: TGCGCCAGCAGCCACGACCTCTGGGCCGGCTATGGCTACACCTTC. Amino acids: CASSHDLWAGYGYTF.

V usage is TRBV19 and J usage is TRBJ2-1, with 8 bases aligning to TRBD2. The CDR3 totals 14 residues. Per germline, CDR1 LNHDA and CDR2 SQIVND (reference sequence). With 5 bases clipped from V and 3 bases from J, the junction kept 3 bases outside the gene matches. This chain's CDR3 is CASSFGGDYNEQFF. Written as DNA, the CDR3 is TGTGCCAGTAGTTTCGGGGGGGACTACAATGAGCAGTTCTTC.

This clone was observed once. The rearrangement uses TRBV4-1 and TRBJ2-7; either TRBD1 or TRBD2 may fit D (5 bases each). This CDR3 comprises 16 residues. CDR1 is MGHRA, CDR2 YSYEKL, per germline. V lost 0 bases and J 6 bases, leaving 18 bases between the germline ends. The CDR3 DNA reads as TGCGCCAGCAGCCAAGAAGTGGGGGTCGGGTTCGGCGAGCAGTACTTC. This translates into CASSQEVGVGFGEQYF.

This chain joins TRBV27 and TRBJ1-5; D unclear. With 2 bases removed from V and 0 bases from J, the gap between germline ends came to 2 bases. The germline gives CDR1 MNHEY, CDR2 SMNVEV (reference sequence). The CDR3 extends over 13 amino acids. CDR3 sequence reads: CASSLDSNQPQHF. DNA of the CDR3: TGTGCCAGCAGTTTAGATAGCAATCAGCCCCAGCATTTT.

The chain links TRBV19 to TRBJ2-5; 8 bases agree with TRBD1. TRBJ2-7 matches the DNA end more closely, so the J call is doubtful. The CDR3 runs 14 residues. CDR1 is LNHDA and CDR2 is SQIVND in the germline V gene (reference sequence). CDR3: CASAGTGPSYEQYF. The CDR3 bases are TGTGCCAGTGCCGGGACAGGTCCCTCCTACGAGCAGTACTTC.

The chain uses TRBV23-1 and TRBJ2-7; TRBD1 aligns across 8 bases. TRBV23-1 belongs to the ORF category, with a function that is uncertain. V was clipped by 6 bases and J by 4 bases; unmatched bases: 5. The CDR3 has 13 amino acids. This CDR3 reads CASSLDRDYEQYF. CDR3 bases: TGCGCCAGCAGCCTGGACAGGGATTACGAGCAGTACTTC.

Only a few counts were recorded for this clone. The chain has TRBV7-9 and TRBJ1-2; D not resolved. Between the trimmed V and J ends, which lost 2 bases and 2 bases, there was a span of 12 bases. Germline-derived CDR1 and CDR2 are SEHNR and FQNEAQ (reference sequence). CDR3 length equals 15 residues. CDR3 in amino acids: CASSLSTVGNYGYTF. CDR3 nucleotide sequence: TGTGCCAGCAGCTTAAGCACTGTCGGAAACTATGGCTACACCTTC.

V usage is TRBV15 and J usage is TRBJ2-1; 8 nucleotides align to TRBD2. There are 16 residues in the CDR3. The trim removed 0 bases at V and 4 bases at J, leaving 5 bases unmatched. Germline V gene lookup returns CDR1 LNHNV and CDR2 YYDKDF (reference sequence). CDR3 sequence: CATSRDAGGRYNEQFF. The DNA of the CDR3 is TGTGCCACCAGCAGAGATGCTGGCGGGAGGTACAATGAGCAGTTCTTC.

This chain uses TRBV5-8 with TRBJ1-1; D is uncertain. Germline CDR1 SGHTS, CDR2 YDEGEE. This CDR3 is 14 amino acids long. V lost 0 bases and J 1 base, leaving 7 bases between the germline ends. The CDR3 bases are TGTGCCAGCAGCTTGGGATGGGAGAACACTGAAGCTTTCTTT. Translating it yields CASSLGWENTEAFF.

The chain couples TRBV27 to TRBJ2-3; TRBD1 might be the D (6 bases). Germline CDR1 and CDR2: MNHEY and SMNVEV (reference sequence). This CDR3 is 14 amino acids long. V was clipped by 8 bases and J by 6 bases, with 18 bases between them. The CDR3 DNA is TGTGCCAGCGGGGGCCAGTTTCTCCGGGATACGCAGTATTTT. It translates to CASGGQFLRDTQYF.

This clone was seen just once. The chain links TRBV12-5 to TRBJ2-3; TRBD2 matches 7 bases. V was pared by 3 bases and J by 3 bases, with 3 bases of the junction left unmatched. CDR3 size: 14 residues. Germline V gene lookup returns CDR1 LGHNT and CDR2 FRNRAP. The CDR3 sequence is CASGLSGTTDTQYF. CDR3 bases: TGTGCTAGTGGTTTAAGCGGGACTACAGATACGCAGTATTTT.

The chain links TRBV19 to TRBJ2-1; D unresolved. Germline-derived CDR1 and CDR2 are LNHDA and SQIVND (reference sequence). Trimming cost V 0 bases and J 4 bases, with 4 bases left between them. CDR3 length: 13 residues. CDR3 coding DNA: TGTGCCAGTAGTATAGACCTTTACAATGAGCAGTTCTTC. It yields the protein CASSIDLYNEQFF.

As DNA, the CDR3 is TGTGCCAGCAGTGATTTTCGGGTAACTGGGGCCAACGTCCTGACTTTC. This translates into CASSDFRVTGANVLTF. The chain links TRBV6-1 to TRBJ2-6; D unresolved. CDR1 MNHNS and CDR2 SASEGT come from the germline V gene. Trimming took 3 bases from V and 2 from J, leaving 11 bases between them. The CDR3 has 16 amino acids.

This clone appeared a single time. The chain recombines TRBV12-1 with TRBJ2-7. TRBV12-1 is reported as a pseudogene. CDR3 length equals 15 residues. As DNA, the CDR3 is TGTGCCAGCAGCCTGCGCACCGACCGGCACTACGAGCAGTACTTC. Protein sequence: CASSLRTDRHYEQYF.

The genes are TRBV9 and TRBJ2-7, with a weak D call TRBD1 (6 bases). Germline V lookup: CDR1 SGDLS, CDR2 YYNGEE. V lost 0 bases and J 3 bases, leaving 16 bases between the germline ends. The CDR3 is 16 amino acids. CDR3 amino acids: CASSVEGDQIYYEQYF. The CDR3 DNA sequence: TGTGCCAGCAGCGTAGAGGGGGACCAGATTTACTACGAGCAGTACTTC.

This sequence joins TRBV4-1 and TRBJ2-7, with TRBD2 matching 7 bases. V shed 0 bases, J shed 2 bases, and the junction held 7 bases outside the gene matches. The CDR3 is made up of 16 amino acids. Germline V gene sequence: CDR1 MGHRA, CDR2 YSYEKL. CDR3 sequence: CASSQEEAGPTYEQYF. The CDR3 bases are TGCGCCAGCAGCCAAGAGGAAGCGGGGCCCACCTACGAGCAGTACTTC.

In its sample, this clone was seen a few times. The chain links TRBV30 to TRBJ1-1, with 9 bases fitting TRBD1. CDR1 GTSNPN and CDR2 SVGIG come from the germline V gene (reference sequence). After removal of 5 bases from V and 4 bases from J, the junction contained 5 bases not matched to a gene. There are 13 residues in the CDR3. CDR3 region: CAWAGTGLTEAFF. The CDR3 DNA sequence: TGTGCCTGGGCTGGGACAGGGCTCACTGAAGCTTTCTTT.

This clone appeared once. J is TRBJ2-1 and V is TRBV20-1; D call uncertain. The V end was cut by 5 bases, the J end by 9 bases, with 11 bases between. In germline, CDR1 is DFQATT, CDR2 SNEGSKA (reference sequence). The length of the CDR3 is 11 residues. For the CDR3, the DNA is TGCAGTGCTCCCCGAGACGGTGAGCAGTTCTTC. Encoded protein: CSAPRDGEQFF.

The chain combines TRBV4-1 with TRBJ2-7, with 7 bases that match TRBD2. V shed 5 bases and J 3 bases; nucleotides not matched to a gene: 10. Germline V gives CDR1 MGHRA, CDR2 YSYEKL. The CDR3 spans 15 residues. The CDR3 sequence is CASSVGGGPFYEQYF. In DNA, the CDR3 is TGCGCCAGCAGCGTGGGGGGAGGGCCCTTCTACGAGCAGTACTTC.

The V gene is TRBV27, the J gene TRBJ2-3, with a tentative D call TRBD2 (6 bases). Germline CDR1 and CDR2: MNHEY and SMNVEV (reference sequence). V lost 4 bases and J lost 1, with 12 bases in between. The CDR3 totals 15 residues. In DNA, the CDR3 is TGTGCCAGCAGTTATCGCGGGGAAGGCACAGATACGCAGTATTTT. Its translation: CASSYRGEGTDTQYF.

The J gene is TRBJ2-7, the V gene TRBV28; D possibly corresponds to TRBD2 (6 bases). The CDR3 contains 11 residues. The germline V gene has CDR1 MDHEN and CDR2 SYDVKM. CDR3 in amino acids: CAVGTAYEQYF. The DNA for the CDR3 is TGTGCGGTTGGGACTGCCTACGAGCAGTACTTC.

In DNA, the CDR3 is TGTGCCAGCAGCTCCAGGTCCTACGAGCAGTACTTC. Its protein is CASSSRSYEQYF. The chain joins TRBV5-6 to TRBJ2-7; D remains ambiguous. The germline CDR1 and CDR2 sequences are SGHDT and YYEEEE. Trimming shortened V by 3 bases and J by 1 base, and 5 bases separated the two germline ends. The CDR3 is made up of 12 amino acids.

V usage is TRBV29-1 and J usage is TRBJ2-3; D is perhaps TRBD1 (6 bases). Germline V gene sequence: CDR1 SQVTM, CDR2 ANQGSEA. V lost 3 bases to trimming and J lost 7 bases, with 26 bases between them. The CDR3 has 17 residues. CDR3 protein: CSVDPRDTFTQPYTQYF. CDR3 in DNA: TGCAGCGTTGACCCCCGGGACACCTTTACTCAACCCTATACGCAGTATTTT.

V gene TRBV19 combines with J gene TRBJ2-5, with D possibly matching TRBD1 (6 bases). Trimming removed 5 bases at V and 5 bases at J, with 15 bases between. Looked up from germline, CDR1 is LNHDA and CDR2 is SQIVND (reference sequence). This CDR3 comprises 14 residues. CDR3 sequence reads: CASSVGRQGETQYF. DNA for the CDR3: TGTGCCAGTAGTGTCGGTCGTCAGGGGGAGACCCAGTACTTC.

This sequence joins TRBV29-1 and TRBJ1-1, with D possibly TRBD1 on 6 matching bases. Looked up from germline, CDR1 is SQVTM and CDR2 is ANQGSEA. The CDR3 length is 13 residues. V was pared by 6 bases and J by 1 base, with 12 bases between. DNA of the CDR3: TGCAGCGTAGATCTGACAGGGAACACTGAAGCTTTCTTT. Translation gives CSVDLTGNTEAFF.

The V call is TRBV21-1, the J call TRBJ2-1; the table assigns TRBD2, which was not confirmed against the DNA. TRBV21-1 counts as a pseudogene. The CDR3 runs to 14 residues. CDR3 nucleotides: TGTGCCAGCCGCCACCGGGGGAACTACAATGAGCAGTTCTTC. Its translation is CASRHRGNYNEQFF.